The 27 T cell receptor beta chains reported below all come from one sample, sequenced in a study of CXCR3-negative and CXCR3-positive naive CD8 T cells. Study-wide results and caveats: Researchers report that CXCR3-positive naive cells carry more hydrophobic TRB CDR3s than CXCR3-negative naive cells.

Their antigens are not known. TRB cDNA was prepared as libraries by UMI-labeled 5' RACE. TCRdb reanalyzed the 5' RACE reads and collapses them to one entry per CDR3 protein, without DNA. This sample's table reports 5,000 to 6,500 distinct CDR3 sequences. Sequenced: naive CXCR3+ CD8+ T cells from blood. Indicated subset: CD45RO-CCR7+CD27+CD95- naive CD8+ T cells expressing CXCR3 (TNR3+). The receptors shown here come from a human donor in good health. Some clones in this sample may be carry-over from other donors' samples.

Frequency places this clonotype as medium-sized. The chain joins TRBV12-3 or TRBV12-4 to TRBJ2-1; TCRdb outputs TRBD1, but without DNA this stays unchecked. This CDR3 contains 15 residues. This CDR3 is CASTPPGGSYNEQFF.

Judged by frequency, this clonotype is medium-sized. The chain carries TRBV29-1 and TRBJ2-3; checking the TCRdb D call of TRBD1 is not possible without DNA. Germline CDR1 and CDR2: SQVTM and ANQGSEA. The CDR3 consists of 13 residues. CDR3 sequence reads: CSQPGSRTDTQYF.

This chain joins TRBV27 and TRBJ1-1; TCRdb's D call of TRBD1 is untestable without DNA. In germline, CDR1 is MNHEY, CDR2 SMNVEV (reference sequence). CDR3 length: 15 amino acids. The CDR3 loop reads CASSPRGRENTEAFF.

The gene calls are TRBV5-1 and TRBJ2-7; checking the TCRdb D call of TRBD1 is not possible without DNA. The CDR3 spans 11 residues. Germline values: CDR1 SGHRS, CDR2 YFSETQ. CDR3 sequence: CASSSGVWLYF.

This clonotype is called medium-sized based on its frequency. V and J are TRBV9 and TRBJ2-1; the TCRdb call, TRBD2, lacks DNA for checking. This CDR3 has 15 amino acids. Germline V lookup: CDR1 SGDLS, CDR2 YYNGEE. CDR3 residues: CASSGLRSSYNEQFF. The complete variable domain, with remaining parts taken from reference TRBV9 and TRBJ2-1, reads DSGVTQTPKHLITATGQRVTLRCSPRSGDLSVYWYQQSLDQGLQFLIQYYNGEERAKGNILERFSAQQFPDLHSELNLSSLELGDSALYFCASSGLRSSYNEQFFGPGTRLTVL.

This clonotype is identified as medium-sized (0.01 to 0.1%) from frequency. The rearrangement joins TRBV25-1 to TRBJ1-2; TCRdb indicates TRBD1, and absent DNA this call remains unverified. Germline lookup yields CDR1 MGHDK and CDR2 SYGVNS. The CDR3 consists of 13 residues. CDR3 sequence: CASSEDSREGYTF.

Judged by frequency, this clonotype is medium-sized (0.01 to 0.1%). The chain combines TRBV20-1 with TRBJ1-1; TCRdb's assignment of TRBD1 cannot be checked, as there is no DNA. From germline, CDR1 is DFQATT and CDR2 SNEGSKA (reference sequence). The CDR3 consists of 15 residues. The CDR3 region is CSARDPFDSYTEAFF.

This clonotype is medium-sized (0.01 to 0.1%) by frequency. The chain joins TRBV10-3 to TRBJ1-1. CDR3 length equals 18 residues. Germline V gives CDR1 ENHRY, CDR2 SYGVKD. CDR3 region: CAISENRQTHTSDTEAFF.

This chain connects TRBV15 to TRBJ2-2; lacking DNA, the TRBD1 call made by TCRdb goes unchecked. Germline V CDR1 and CDR2: LNHNV, YYDKDF (reference sequence). This CDR3 region has 13 residues. CDR3 region: CATSPGLGGELFF.

According to its frequency, this clonotype is medium-sized. The chain links TRBV6-2 or TRBV6-3 to TRBJ2-3. The CDR3 has 13 residues. Germline CDR1 is MNHEY and CDR2 is SVGEGT. The CDR3 sequence is CASSYSGTDTQYF.

This clonotype is labeled medium-sized based on frequency. This chain links TRBV7-9 with TRBJ2-2; lacking DNA, the TRBD2 call made by TCRdb goes unchecked. Germline CDR1 SEHNR, CDR2 FQNEAQ (reference sequence). This CDR3 has 16 residues. CDR3 loop: CASSPTFRAQSGELFF.

Judged by frequency, this clonotype is medium-sized. The chain joins TRBV28 to TRBJ1-2. The CDR3 sequence is 11 residues long. Germline CDR1 is MDHEN and CDR2 is SYDVKM. This CDR3 is CASNNRHGYTF.

The rearrangement uses TRBV20-1 and TRBJ2-3; TCRdb lists TRBD1, though no DNA is available to test this call. The germline V gene encodes CDR1 DFQATT and CDR2 SNEGSKA (reference sequence). The CDR3 spans 13 residues. The chain's CDR3 is CSAYRVGTDTQYF.

In terms of frequency, this clonotype is medium-sized. This chain connects TRBV3-1 to TRBJ1-1. CDR1 is LGHDT and CDR2 is YNNKEL in the germline V gene (reference sequence). The CDR3 covers 11 residues. CDR3 residues: CASSQNTEAFF. The variable domain in full, with the rest retrieved from reference TRBV3-1 and TRBJ1-1, is DTAVSQTPKYLVTQMGNDKSIKCEQNLGHDTMYWYKQDSKKFLKIMFSYNNKELIINETVPNRFSPKSPDKAHLNLHINSLELGDSAVYFCASSQNTEAFFGQGTRLTVV.

This chain links TRBV7-2 with TRBJ1-2; TCRdb outputs TRBD1, but without DNA this stays unchecked. This CDR3 is 13 amino acids long. Germline lookup yields CDR1 SGHTA and CDR2 FQGNSA. The CDR3 is CASSFKTVYGYTF.

The CDR3 here is CASSQTSGAYEQYF. The chain employs TRBV28 and TRBJ2-7; no DNA is available, so the TRBD2 call from TCRdb remains unchecked. Looked up from germline, CDR1 is MDHEN and CDR2 is SYDVKM. This CDR3 region has 14 residues.

The chain employs TRBV10-3 and TRBJ2-4. The germline gives CDR1 ENHRY, CDR2 SYGVKD. The CDR3 runs 15 residues. The CDR3 here is CAISESGRAKNIQYF.

This clonotype is deemed medium-sized by its frequency. The chain uses TRBV20-1 and TRBJ2-3; the TRBD1 assignment by TCRdb is unverifiable without DNA. Germline CDR1 is DFQATT and CDR2 is SNEGSKA (reference sequence). This CDR3 is 15 amino acids long. Here the CDR3 reads CSDLPRDPSTDTQYF.

The rearrangement links TRBV7-9 to TRBJ2-3; TCRdb outputs TRBD2, but without DNA this stays unchecked. Germline values: CDR1 SEHNR, CDR2 FQNEAQ (reference sequence). The CDR3 length is 16 residues. The CDR3 loop is CASSLASRLAGDTQYF.

According to its frequency, this clonotype is medium-sized. The genes are TRBV5-1 and TRBJ2-1; with no DNA, the TCRdb D assignment of TRBD2 cannot be verified. The CDR3 is 15 amino acids. Germline loops: CDR1 SGHRS, CDR2 YFSETQ. CDR3 in amino acids: CASSLTSGRGNEQFF. Complete variable domain (other parts from reference TRBV5-1 and TRBJ2-1): KAGVTQTPRYLIKTRGQQVTLSCSPISGHRSVSWYQQTPGQGLQFLFEYFSETQRNKGNFPGRFSGRQFSNSRSEMNVSTLELGDSALYLCASSLTSGRGNEQFFGPGTRLTVL.

V and J are TRBV16 and TRBJ1-1; the D call of TRBD1 rests on TCRdb alone, since no DNA is present to check it. The CDR3 sequence is 13 residues long. Germline CDR1 reads KGHSY; CDR2 reads FQNENV. The CDR3 is CASSHTGGTEAFF.

The V call is TRBV10-3, the J call TRBJ2-1. The CDR3 contains 12 residues. Germline V gene sequence: CDR1 ENHRY, CDR2 SYGVKD. This chain's CDR3 is CAITTHGNEQFF.

This clonotype is identified as medium-sized (0.01 to 0.1%) from frequency. CDR3 sequence: CASRLTGLARNEQFF. The chain couples TRBV27 to TRBJ2-1; TCRdb's D call, TRBD2, is unchecked because there is no DNA. This CDR3 is built from 15 residues. Germline V gene sequence: CDR1 MNHEY, CDR2 SMNVEV (reference sequence).

The gene calls are TRBV4-1 and TRBJ1-1. The CDR3 has 12 residues. The germline gives CDR1 MGHRA, CDR2 YSYEKL. CDR3: CASSQDGTEAFF.

J is TRBJ2-7 and V is TRBV28. This CDR3 has 11 amino acids. Germline CDR1 and CDR2: MDHEN and SYDVKM. The chain's CDR3 is CASSLGYEQYF.

This clonotype is medium-sized by frequency. The J gene is TRBJ2-7, the V gene TRBV29-1. CDR1 and CDR2 from the germline V gene are SQVTM and ANQGSEA. The CDR3 contains 11 residues. The CDR3 protein is CSVRQRNEQYF.

Considering frequency, this clonotype is medium-sized (0.01 to 0.1%). V and J are TRBV20-1 and TRBJ1-6. CDR1 and CDR2 (germline): DFQATT, SNEGSKA (reference sequence). This CDR3 has 15 residues. The CDR3 region is CSALTGGSYNSPLHF.